Below, one TCR beta chain is given with its context. This clonotype was seen a single time. Which antigen it targets is not known. The sample holds no much larger clone one base away, and base qualities are not on file. One read alone lends weak support. The donors were roughly 40 Caucasian individuals from Russia, aged 6 to 90 years, who were systemically healthy. Around 10 milliliters of peripheral blood were collected from each donor into EDTA-treated Vacutainer tubes. Ficoll-Paque density-gradient centrifugation was used to isolate PBMCs, with at least 6.5 million per sample. Total RNA was extracted from PBMCs with Trizol reagent, with at least 6 micrograms obtained per sample. Naive CD45RAhigh/CD27high T cell percentages were measured by flow cytometry on a PBMC aliquot from every donor. There are 14 amino acids in the CDR3, from cysteine to phenylalanine inclusive. The retained sequence is limited to the CDR3, 42 bases, with the frame set at the first base. V is cut by 3 bases and J by 2 bases, and the space between the germline ends is 11 bases. According to the germline V gene, CDR1 reads SGHRS and CDR2 reads YFSETQ.

The data originate from a study of blood T cells in healthy people across ages (dated by TCRdb to 2015 to 2017). Some background on the complete study: In model experiments, roughly one uniquely barcoded TCR beta cDNA molecule per two T cells was captured by template switching. Using deep sequencing normalized with unique cDNA molecular identifiers, the study measured how TCR beta repertoire diversity changes with age. Four age groups were formed from the donors: young (average 16 years), middle-aged (around 37), aged (about 62) and long-lived (roughly 88). To avoid experimental bias, donors of different ages were spread randomly across the sequencing lanes. For two donors (one aged 18 to 30 and one aged 80 or older), the study analyzed two additional independent replicas of 1 million unique cDNA reads from the same blood draw.

General conclusions and limits of the study: Compared with the aged group, the long-lived group had more naive CD4+ T cells, fewer expanded clones and increased TCR diversity, suggesting age selection. As age increased, observed TCR beta diversity per million T cells dropped in a roughly linear way, and a significant reduction was already evident by age 40. There was a strong correlation between observed TCR beta diversity and the percentage of naive T cells measured by flow cytometry. Because profiling used bulk unsorted PBMCs, naive and antigen-experienced compartments could not be compared conclusively. Estimates of total diversity based on one million sequenced T cells were considered lower bounds and underestimates. Donor CMV infection status was unknown, potentially confounding age-related changes in expanded clonotypes.

Library construction relied on 5' RACE. The data were produced on an Illumina HiSeq 2500. A second about 7 to 12 cycle PCR used a sample-barcoded 5' primer and a J-beta primer mix. A template-switch 5' adaptor carrying 12 random nucleotides introduced a unique molecular identifier onto each TCR beta cDNA molecule. Each sample yielded at least 3 million CDR3-containing paired-end reads. The Mint cDNA synthesis kit, primed by a TRBC-specific oligonucleotide, was used to synthesize first-strand cDNA from all RNA. After uracil-DNA glycosylase treatment, a first 18-cycle PCR used universal primers M1SS and BC2_uni_R on all cDNA. In the authors' own workflow: Each sample was normalized by randomly selecting 1 million high-quality reads, each carrying a distinct molecular identifier. Instead of being binned into consensus sequences, reads with shared molecular identifiers were discarded. MiTCR, set to a Q25 quality threshold and the strictest error-elimination algorithm, was used for CDR3 identification, clonotype clustering and error correction. A nonparametric unseen species model with Euler transformation was used to estimate a lower bound on total TCR beta diversity. Starting from the raw public reads, TCRdb applied fastp trimming at Q25, assembled clones with MiXCR and retained in-frame beta chains. One record per CDR3 amino acid sequence lists the most common genes and DNA. The V and J calls shown here were made by TCRdb, not taken from the authors' results. For this sample the table gives hundreds of thousands of distinct CDR3 sequences, of which over 40% were detected only once. The ten largest clones take up around an eighth of the sample.

Sequencing was performed on blood. Rearrangement joined TRBV5-1 to TRBJ1-1, with no confident D gene call. The receptor's source is an elderly woman in good health. Here the CDR3 is given as CASSSEQPNTEAFF. The nucleotide sequence is TGCGCCAGCAGCTCCGAACAGCCTAACACTGAAGCTTTCTTT.